The next 3 T cell receptor beta chains were all read from a single sample in a study of radiation and T cells in renal cell carcinoma. Sequenced by immunoSEQ multiplex PCR; TCRdb stores in-frame clones only, minus some. The sample lists around 140,000 clones; 83% were seen once. Described time point: baseline pretreatment blood. Described treatment: 15 Gy SBRT to primary tumor, nephrectomy 4 weeks later. The sequenced sample was blood, obtained from a patient whose treatment included radiotherapy and nephrectomy. The receptor set was obtained from a woman in her fifties or sixties with renal cell carcinoma.

J is TRBJ1-1 and V is TRBV4-1, with TRBD1 identical over 8 bases. Germline V CDR1 and CDR2: MGHRA, YSYEKL. The CDR3 covers 17 residues. Trimming removed 4 bases from V and 1 base from J; junction bases left unmatched: 11. In nucleotides, the CDR3 is TGCGCCAGCAGCCGCCTAGCTGGACAGGGAGAGAACACTGAAGCTTTCTTT. This translates into CASSRLAGQGENTEAFF.

The chain joins TRBV30 to TRBJ1-4; D gene ambiguous. This CDR3 is built from 12 residues. Germline-derived CDR1 and CDR2 are GTSNPN and SVGIG (reference sequence). Between the trimmed V and J ends, which lost 7 bases and 0 bases, there was a span of 6 bases. CDR3 sequence (DNA): TGTGCCTCGGGGTCAACTAATGAAAAACTGTTTTTT. Translation: CASGSTNEKLFF.

As for this clone: Other nucleotide sequences in the sample specify the same CDR3. CDR3 bases: TGCGCCAGCAGCTTGGAAAGAGTGGATAGGGAGGCCCAGTACTTC. Translating it yields CASSLERVDREAQYF. This rearrangement joins TRBV5-1 to TRBJ2-5; D perhaps matches TRBD2 (6 bases). The V end lost 0 bases, the J end lost 9 bases, and 18 bases lay between the germline ends. Germline CDR1 and CDR2: SGHRS and YFSETQ. The CDR3 extends over 15 amino acids.